This record looks at one T cell receptor (beta chain) sequence and its context. Its antigen is as yet unknown. V shed 1 base and J shed 2 bases, with 9 bases lying between them. CDR1 is MGHRA, CDR2 YSYEKL, per germline. This CDR3 is 14 amino acids long. The sample originates from a study of somatic mutations in cytotoxic T cells in rheumatoid arthritis. Sequencing was performed with immunoSEQ multiplex PCR; in TCRdb, only in-frame clones are kept and a portion is missing. There are some 6,500 clones in the sample; about three fifths occur only once, and 20% to 25% lies in the top ten. General study results and limits: Per patient, the largest CD8+ clone was found to exceed 20% of CD8+ cells in about an eighth of the roughly 65 cases. TRBV07 showed slight underrepresentation in rheumatoid arthritis patients, unadjusted for multiple comparisons.

The source of this sequence is a woman aged 40 to 50 in good health. Material for sequencing was CD8+ T cells sorted from blood. The gene calls are TRBV4-1 and TRBJ2-7; no clear D. Written as DNA, the CDR3 is TGCGCCAGCAGCCAAGTATTGGGGACCTACGAGCAGTACTTC. Translation: CASSQVLGTYEQYF.